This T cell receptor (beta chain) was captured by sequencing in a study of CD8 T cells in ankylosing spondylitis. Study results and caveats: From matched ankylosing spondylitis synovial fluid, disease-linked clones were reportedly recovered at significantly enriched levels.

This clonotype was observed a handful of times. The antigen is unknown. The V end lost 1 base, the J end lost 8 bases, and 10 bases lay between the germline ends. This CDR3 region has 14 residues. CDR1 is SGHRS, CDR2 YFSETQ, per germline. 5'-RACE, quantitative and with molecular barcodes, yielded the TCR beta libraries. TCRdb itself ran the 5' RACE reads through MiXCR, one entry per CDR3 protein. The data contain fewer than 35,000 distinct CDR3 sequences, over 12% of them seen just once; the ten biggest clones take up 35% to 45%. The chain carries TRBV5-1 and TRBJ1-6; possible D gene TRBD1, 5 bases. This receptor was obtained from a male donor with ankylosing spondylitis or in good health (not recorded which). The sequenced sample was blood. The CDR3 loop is CASSLRQGDSPLHF. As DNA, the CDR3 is TGCGCCAGCAGCTTGAGGCAGGGCGATTCACCCCTCCACTTT.